This T cell receptor beta chain appears in the sequencing data of a study of chemoradiotherapy in HPV16-positive cancers. Trimming took 3 bases from V and 1 from J, leaving 7 bases between them. Germline values: CDR1 LNHDA, CDR2 SQIVND (reference sequence). This CDR3 has 15 residues. TCRdb keeps only in-frame clones here, not all; method: immunoSEQ multiplex PCR. The repertoire consists of around 12,000 clones, with around 77% occurring once and the leading ten covering approximately 1.4%. Sampling was carried out from a patient who underwent chemoradiotherapy. This receptor was taken from a human donor with HPV-associated anogenital cancer. V gene TRBV19 combines with J gene TRBJ2-6; D call uncertain. The CDR3 sequence is CASSIYGSGANVLTF. The CDR3, as DNA: TGTGCCAGTAGTATTTACGGGTCTGGGGCCAACGTCCTGACTTTC.